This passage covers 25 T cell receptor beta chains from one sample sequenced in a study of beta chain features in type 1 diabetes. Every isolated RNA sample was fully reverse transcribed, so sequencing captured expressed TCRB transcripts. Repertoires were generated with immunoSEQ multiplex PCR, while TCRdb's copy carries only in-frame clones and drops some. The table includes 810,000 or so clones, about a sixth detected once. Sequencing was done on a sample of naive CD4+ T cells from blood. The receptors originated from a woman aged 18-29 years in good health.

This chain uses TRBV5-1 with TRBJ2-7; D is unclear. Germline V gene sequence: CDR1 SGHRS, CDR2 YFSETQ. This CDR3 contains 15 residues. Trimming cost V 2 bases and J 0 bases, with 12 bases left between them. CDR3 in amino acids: CASSLAVPGSYEQYF. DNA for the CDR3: TGCGCCAGCAGCTTAGCTGTCCCGGGCTCCTACGAGCAGTACTTC.

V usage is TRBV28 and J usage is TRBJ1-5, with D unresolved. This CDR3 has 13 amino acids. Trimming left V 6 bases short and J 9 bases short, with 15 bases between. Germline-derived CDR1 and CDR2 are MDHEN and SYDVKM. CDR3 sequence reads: CASRIGSGRPQHF. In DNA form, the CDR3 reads TGTGCCAGCAGAATAGGAAGTGGGAGGCCCCAGCATTTT. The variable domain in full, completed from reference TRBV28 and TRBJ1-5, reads DVKVTQSSRYLVKRTGEKVFLECVQDMDHENMFWYRQDPGLGLRLIYFSYDVKMKEKGDIPEGYSVSREKKERFSLILESASTNQTSMYLCASRIGSGRPQHFGDGTRLSIL.

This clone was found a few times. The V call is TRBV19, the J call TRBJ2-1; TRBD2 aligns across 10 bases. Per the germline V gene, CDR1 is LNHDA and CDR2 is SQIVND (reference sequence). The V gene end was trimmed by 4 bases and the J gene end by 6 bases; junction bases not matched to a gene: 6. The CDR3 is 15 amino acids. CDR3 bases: TGTGCCAGTAGTAACCTAGCGGGAGCCATCAATGAGCAGTTCTTC. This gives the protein CASSNLAGAINEQFF.

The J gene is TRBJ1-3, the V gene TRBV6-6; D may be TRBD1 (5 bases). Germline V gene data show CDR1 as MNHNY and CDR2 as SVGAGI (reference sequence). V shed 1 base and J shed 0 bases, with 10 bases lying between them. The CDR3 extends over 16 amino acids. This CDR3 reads CASSYYLTVSGNTIYF. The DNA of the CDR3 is TGTGCCAGCAGTTACTACCTGACAGTCTCTGGAAACACCATATATTTT.

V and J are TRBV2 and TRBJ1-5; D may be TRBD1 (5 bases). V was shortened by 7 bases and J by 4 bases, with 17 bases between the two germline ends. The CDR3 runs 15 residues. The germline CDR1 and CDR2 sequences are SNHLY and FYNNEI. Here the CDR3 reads CASMSTGQGNQPQHF. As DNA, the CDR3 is TGTGCCAGCATGTCGACTGGGCAGGGTAATCAGCCCCAGCATTTT. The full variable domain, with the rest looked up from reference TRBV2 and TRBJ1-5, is EPEVTQTPSHQVTQMGQEVILRCVPISNHLYFYWYRQILGQKVEFLVSFYNNEISEKSEIFDDQFSVERPDGSNFTLKIRSTKLEDSAMYFCASMSTGQGNQPQHFGDGTRLSIL.

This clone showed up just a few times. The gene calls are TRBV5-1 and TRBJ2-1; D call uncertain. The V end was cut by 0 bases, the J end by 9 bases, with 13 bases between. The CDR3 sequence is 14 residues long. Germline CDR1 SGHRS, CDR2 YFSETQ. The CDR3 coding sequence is TGCGCCAGCAGCTTGGAGGCTAGTCTCGGTGAGCAGTTCTTC. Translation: CASSLEASLGEQFF.

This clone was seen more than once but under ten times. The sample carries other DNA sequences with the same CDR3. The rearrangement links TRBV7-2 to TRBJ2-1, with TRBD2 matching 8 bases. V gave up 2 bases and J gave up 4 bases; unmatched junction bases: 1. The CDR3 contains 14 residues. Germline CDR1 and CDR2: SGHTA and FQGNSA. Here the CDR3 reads CASSLTSGYNEQFF. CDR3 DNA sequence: TGTGCCAGCAGCTTAACTAGCGGTTACAATGAGCAGTTCTTC.

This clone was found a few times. CDR3 loop: CASSQGHRPNEQFF. DNA for the CDR3: TGTGCCAGCAGCCAGGGACACCGGCCCAATGAGCAGTTCTTC. The chain couples TRBV5-4 to TRBJ2-1; tentative D call: TRBD1 (6 bases). The CDR3 loop spans 14 amino acids. Trimming left V 4 bases short and J 6 bases short, with 14 bases between. The germline V gene has CDR1 SGHNT and CDR2 YYREEE (reference sequence).

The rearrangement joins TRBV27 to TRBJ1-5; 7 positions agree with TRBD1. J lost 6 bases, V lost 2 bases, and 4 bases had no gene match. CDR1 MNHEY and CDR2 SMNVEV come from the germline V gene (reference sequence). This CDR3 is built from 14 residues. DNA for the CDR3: TGTGCCAGCAGTTTAGGTCAGGGGGTTCAGCCCCAGCATTTT. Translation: CASSLGQGVQPQHF.

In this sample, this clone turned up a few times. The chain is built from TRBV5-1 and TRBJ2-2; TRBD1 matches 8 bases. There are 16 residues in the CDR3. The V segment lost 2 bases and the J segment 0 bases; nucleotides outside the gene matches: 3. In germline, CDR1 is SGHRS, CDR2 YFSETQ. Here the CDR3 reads CASSLPGQANTGELFF. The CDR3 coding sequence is TGCGCCAGCAGCTTACCGGGACAGGCGAACACCGGGGAGCTGTTTTTT.

In DNA, the CDR3 is TGTGCCAGCAGCTTAAGCGGGAGGGCCTCCTACGAGCAGTACTTC. Encoded protein: CASSLSGRASYEQYF. This sequence joins TRBV7-2 and TRBJ2-7; 10 positions agree with TRBD2. CDR1 is SGHTA and CDR2 is FQGNSA in the germline V gene. The J segment lost 0 bases and the V segment lost 2 bases, leaving 1 base of the junction unmatched. The CDR3 has 15 amino acids.

CDR3: CSVGGASVYEQYF. The CDR3 coding sequence is TGCAGCGTGGGGGGGGCTAGCGTCTACGAGCAGTACTTC. This chain uses TRBV29-1 with TRBJ2-7, with a tentative D call TRBD2 (7 bases). The CDR3 spans 13 residues. Trimming shortened V by 6 bases and J by 3 bases, and 15 bases separated the two germline ends. The germline V gene encodes CDR1 SQVTM and CDR2 ANQGSEA.

CDR3 in amino acids: CASSYSGQDYEQYF. The CDR3 nucleotides are TGTGCCAGCAGTTACTCGGGACAGGACTACGAGCAGTACTTC. The genes are TRBV6-5 and TRBJ2-7; 8 bases are shared with TRBD1. The CDR3 loop spans 14 amino acids. The V and J ends lost 0 bases and 3 bases, in that order; junction bases with no gene match: 1. Germline loops: CDR1 MNHEY, CDR2 SVGAGI.

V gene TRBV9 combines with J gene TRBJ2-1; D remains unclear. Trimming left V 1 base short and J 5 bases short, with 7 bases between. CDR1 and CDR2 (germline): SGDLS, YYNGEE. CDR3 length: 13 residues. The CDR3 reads CASSVQQNNEQFF. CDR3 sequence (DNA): TGTGCCAGCAGCGTACAACAGAACAATGAGCAGTTCTTC.

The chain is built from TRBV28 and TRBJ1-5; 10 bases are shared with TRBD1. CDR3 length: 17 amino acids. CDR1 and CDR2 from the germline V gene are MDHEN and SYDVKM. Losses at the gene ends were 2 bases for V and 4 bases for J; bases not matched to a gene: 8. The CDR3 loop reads CASSLRGWDRGNQPQHF. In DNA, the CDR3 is TGTGCCAGCAGTTTACGGGGCTGGGACAGGGGTAATCAGCCCCAGCATTTT.

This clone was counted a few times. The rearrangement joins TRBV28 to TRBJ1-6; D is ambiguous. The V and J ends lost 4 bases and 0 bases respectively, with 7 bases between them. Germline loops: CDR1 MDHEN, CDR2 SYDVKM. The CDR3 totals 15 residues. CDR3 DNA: TGTGCCAGCAGTTCTTTGGTCTCCTATAATTCACCCCTCCACTTT. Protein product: CASSSLVSYNSPLHF.

This CDR3 reads CASSSAPPGDEQFF. The CDR3 bases are TGTGCCAGCAGTTCAGCCCCACCCGGCGATGAGCAGTTCTTC. V and J are TRBV28 and TRBJ2-1; D not resolved. This CDR3 spans 14 amino acids. CDR1 MDHEN and CDR2 SYDVKM come from the germline V gene. V was trimmed by 4 bases and J by 8 bases, leaving 15 bases between them. Full variable domain (outside the CDR3, taken from reference TRBV28 and TRBJ2-1): DVKVTQSSRYLVKRTGEKVFLECVQDMDHENMFWYRQDPGLGLRLIYFSYDVKMKEKGDIPEGYSVSREKKERFSLILESASTNQTSMYLCASSSAPPGDEQFFGPGTRLTVL.

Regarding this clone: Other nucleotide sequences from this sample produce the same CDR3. CDR3 DNA sequence: TGCGCCAGCAGCTTGGGCGGCGGGAGCACAGATACGCAGTATTTT. As protein: CASSLGGGSTDTQYF. The chain is built from TRBV5-1 and TRBJ2-3; TRBD2 is a possible D gene (5 bases). The germline V gene encodes CDR1 SGHRS and CDR2 YFSETQ. V lost 0 bases and J lost 0, with 8 bases in between. CDR3 length equals 15 residues.

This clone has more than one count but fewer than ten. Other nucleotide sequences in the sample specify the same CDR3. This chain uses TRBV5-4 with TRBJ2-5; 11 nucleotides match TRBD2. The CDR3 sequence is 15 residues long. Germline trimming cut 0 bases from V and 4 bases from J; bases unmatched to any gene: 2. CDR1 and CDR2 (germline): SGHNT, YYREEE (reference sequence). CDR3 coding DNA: TGTGCCAGCAGCTTGGGCGGGACTAGCGGAGAGACCCAGTACTTC. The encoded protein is CASSLGGTSGETQYF.

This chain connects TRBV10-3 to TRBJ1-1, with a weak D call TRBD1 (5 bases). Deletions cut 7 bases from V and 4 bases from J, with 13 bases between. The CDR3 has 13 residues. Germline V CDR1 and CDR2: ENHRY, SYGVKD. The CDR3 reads CAITGTEGTEAFF. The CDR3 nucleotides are TGTGCCATCACAGGGACCGAAGGCACTGAAGCTTTCTTT.

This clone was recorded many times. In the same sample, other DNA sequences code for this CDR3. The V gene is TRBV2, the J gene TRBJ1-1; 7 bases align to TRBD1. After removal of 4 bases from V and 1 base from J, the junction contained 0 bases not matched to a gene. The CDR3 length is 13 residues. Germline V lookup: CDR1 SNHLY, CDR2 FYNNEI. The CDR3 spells CASSGQGNTEAFF. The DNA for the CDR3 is TGTGCCAGCAGTGGACAGGGGAACACTGAAGCTTTCTTT.

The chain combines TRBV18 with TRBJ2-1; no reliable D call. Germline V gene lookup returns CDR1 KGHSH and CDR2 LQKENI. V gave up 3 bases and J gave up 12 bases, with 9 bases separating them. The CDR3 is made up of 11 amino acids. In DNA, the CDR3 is TGTGCCAGCTCACCGGAGAGCGTGCAGTTCTTC. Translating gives CASSPESVQFF. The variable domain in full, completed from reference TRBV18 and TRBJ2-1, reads NAGVMQNPRHLVRRRGQEARLRCSPMKGHSHVYWYRQLPEEGLKFMVYLQKENIIDESGMPKERFSAEFPKEGPSILRIQQVVRGDSAAYFCASSPESVQFFGPGTRLTVL.

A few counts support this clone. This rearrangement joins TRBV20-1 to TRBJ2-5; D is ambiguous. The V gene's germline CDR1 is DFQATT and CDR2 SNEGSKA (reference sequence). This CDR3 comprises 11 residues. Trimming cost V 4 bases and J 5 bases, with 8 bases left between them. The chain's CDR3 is CSATNSETQYF. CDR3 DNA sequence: TGCAGTGCTACCAATAGCGAGACCCAGTACTTC.

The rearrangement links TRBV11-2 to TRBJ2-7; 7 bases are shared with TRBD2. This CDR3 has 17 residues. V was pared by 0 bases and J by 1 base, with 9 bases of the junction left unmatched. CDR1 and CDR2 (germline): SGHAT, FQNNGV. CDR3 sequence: CASSLDRWASGSYEQYF. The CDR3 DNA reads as TGTGCCAGCAGCTTAGATCGTTGGGCTAGCGGTTCCTACGAGCAGTACTTC. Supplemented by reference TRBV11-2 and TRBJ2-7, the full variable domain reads EAGVAQSPRYKIIEKRQSVAFWCNPISGHATLYWYQQILGQGPKLLIQFQNNGVVDDSQLPKDRFSAERLKGVDSTLKIQPAKLEDSAVYLCASSLDRWASGSYEQYFGPGTRLTVT.

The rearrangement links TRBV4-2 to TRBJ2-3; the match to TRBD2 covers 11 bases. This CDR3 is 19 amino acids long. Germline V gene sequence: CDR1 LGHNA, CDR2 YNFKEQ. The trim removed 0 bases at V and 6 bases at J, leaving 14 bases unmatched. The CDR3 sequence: CASSQESLRLAGNRDTQYF. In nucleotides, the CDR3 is TGTGCCAGCAGCCAAGAGAGCCTGCGACTAGCGGGAAATCGGGATACGCAGTATTTT.